A selection of T cell receptor beta chains follows, all from one sample in a study of somatic mutations in cytotoxic T cells in rheumatoid arthritis. Produced via immunoSEQ multiplex PCR; TCRdb's table is partial and in-frame only. The table has about 19,000 clones, roughly 77% seen once. Sequencing was performed on CD8+ T cells sorted from blood. The origin of the receptors is an adult with rheumatoid arthritis. The CDR3 runs from the conserved cysteine through the conserved F or W. Fields, in order: V gene, CDR3 length, clone size, J gene, D gene, CDR3 protein, CDR3 DNA. A D gene is named only where the DNA matches it firmly. Clone size is not always given. Where it is, it says once, few, many or a class for expanded clones.

TRBV11-1,17,few,TRBJ2-3,NA,CASSLVGGAHLTDTQYF,TGTGCCAGCAGCTTAGTAGGGGGGGCCCACCTTACAGATACGCAGTATTTT
TRBV4-1,14,NA,TRBJ2-3,NA,CASSHLQYTDTQYF,TGCGCCAGCAGCCATTTGCAGTACACAGATACGCAGTATTTT
TRBV11-2,15,NA,TRBJ1-1,NA,CASSSITWENTEAFF,TGTGCCAGCAGCTCCATCACGTGGGAGAACACTGAAGCTTTCTTT
TRBV10-3,15,few,TRBJ1-1,NA,CAISEPGNWDTEAFF,TGTGCCATCAGTGAGCCGGGCAACTGGGACACTGAAGCTTTCTTT
TRBV7-3,13,NA,TRBJ2-7,NA,CASSLIPSYEQYF,TGTGCCAGCAGCTTAATCCCCAGTTACGAGCAGTACTTC
TRBV27,13,NA,TRBJ1-4,NA,CASRTVTDEKLFF,TGTGCCAGTCGGACAGTTACCGATGAAAAACTGTTTTTT
TRBV5-6,14,NA,TRBJ2-7,NA,CASSFITSTYEQYF,TGTGCCAGCAGCTTTATAACAAGTACCTACGAGCAGTACTTC
TRBV27,15,NA,TRBJ2-1,NA,CASQLYTLTYNEQFF,TGTGCCAGTCAACTCTACACGCTGACGTACAATGAGCAGTTCTTC
TRBV9,16,NA,TRBJ1-2,TRBD1,CASSVDVTGLGYGYTF,TGTGCCAGCAGCGTAGACGTGACAGGGTTAGGCTATGGCTACACCTTC
TRBV27,14,NA,TRBJ1-1,NA,CASRIAGVGTEAFF,TGTGCCAGCAGAATCGCGGGGGTTGGGACTGAAGCTTTCTTT
TRBV5-6,12,NA,TRBJ2-7,NA,CASSLDFYEQYF,TGTGCCAGCAGCTTGGATTTTTACGAGCAGTACTTC
TRBV9,16,NA,TRBJ2-5,NA,CASSVDGVGGRETQYF,TGTGCCAGCAGCGTAGACGGGGTAGGGGGGAGGGAGACCCAGTACTTC
TRBV6-5,12,NA,TRBJ2-3,NA,CASSIGWDTQYF,TGTGCCAGCAGCATCGGGTGGGATACGCAGTATTTT
TRBV28,14,NA,TRBJ1-1,NA,CASRDTGGGTEAFF,TGTGCCAGCAGGGACACCGGGGGAGGCACTGAAGCTTTCTTT
TRBV19,15,few,TRBJ1-2,TRBD1,CASSPRTGFNYGYTF,TGTGCCAGTAGTCCCAGGACAGGATTTAACTATGGCTACACCTTC
TRBV9,14,NA,TRBJ2-5,TRBD2,CASSVTSGVETQYF,TGTGCCAGCAGCGTCACTAGCGGGGTAGAGACCCAGTACTTC
TRBV18,15,NA,TRBJ2-1,TRBD1,CASSQGTGGRNEQFF,TGTGCCAGCTCACAGGGGACAGGGGGTCGAAATGAGCAGTTCTTC
TRBV14,16,NA,TRBJ2-2,NA,CASSPLRGLIAGELFF,TGTGCCAGCAGCCCCCTTCGGGGTCTGATCGCCGGGGAGCTGTTTTTT
TRBV11-3,16,NA,TRBJ2-1,TRBD2,CASSLDQRGVHNEQFF,TGTGCCAGCAGCTTAGATCAGCGGGGAGTCCACAATGAGCAGTTCTTC
TRBV23-1,16,NA,TRBJ1-2,NA,CASSQSGRAPTEGYTF,TGCGCCAGCAGTCAATCGGGTAGGGCCCCGACGGAGGGCTACACCTTC
TRBV30,13,few,TRBJ1-2,NA,CAWGTYGRYGYTF,TGTGCCTGGGGTACCTACGGCCGCTATGGCTACACCTTC
TRBV10-3,12,NA,TRBJ1-1,NA,CAILGGANEAFF,TGTGCCATCCTGGGGGGGGCTAATGAAGCTTTCTTT
TRBV11-1,16,NA,TRBJ2-1,TRBD2,CASSLTSGGLNNEQFF,TGTGCCAGCAGCTTGACTAGCGGGGGGCTCAACAATGAGCAGTTCTTC
TRBV19,13,NA,TRBJ2-7,NA,CASTDQGSYEQYF,TGTGCCAGTACCGATCAGGGGTCCTACGAGCAGTACTTC
TRBV28,21,NA,TRBJ2-1,TRBD2,CASTPGSGVGLAGGHYNEQFF,TGTGCCAGCACACCAGGCTCCGGGGTTGGACTAGCGGGAGGACACTACAATGAGCAGTTCTTC
TRBV7-9,16,NA,TRBJ1-5,NA,CASSLSRGQGNQPQHF,TGTGCCAGCAGCCTCTCCCGGGGGCAGGGCAATCAGCCCCAGCATTTT
TRBV6-1,13,NA,TRBJ2-1,NA,CASSELRGDEQFF,TGTGCCAGCAGTGAACTAAGGGGTGATGAGCAGTTCTTC
TRBV29-1,14,few,TRBJ2-4,TRBD1,CSARTGEVKNIQYF,TGCAGCGCCCGGACAGGGGAGGTCAAAAACATTCAGTACTTC
TRBV5-8,12,NA,TRBJ2-7,NA,CASSLNSREQYF,TGTGCCAGCAGCTTGAACTCGCGCGAGCAGTACTTC
TRBV7-9,13,NA,TRBJ2-2,NA,CASSLGNTGELFF,TGTGCCAGCAGCCTCGGCAACACCGGGGAGCTGTTTTTT
TRBV6-6,11,NA,TRBJ2-1,NA,CASSYSQLQFF,TGTGCCAGCAGTTACTCCCAGCTCCAGTTCTTC
TRBV28,14,NA,TRBJ2-7,TRBD1,CASSLLRQGAEQYF,TGTGCCAGCAGTTTGTTGAGACAGGGGGCCGAGCAGTACTTC
TRBV6-1,13,NA,TRBJ1-1,TRBD1,CASRSRGRTEAFF,TGTGCCAGCAGGAGCAGGGGGAGGACTGAAGCTTTCTTT
TRBV5-1,16,NA,TRBJ2-1,NA,CASSAGPGPPANEQFF,TGCGCCAGCAGCGCCGGTCCGGGCCCACCGGCCAATGAGCAGTTCTTC
TRBV11-2,15,NA,TRBJ1-1,TRBD1,CASSFGTGGNTEAFF,TGTGCCAGCAGCTTTGGGACAGGGGGCAACACTGAAGCTTTCTTT
TRBV7-2,17,NA,TRBJ2-5,TRBD2,CASSLGSLSGRAETQYF,TGTGCCAGCAGCTTAGGTAGCTTGAGCGGGAGGGCCGAGACCCAGTACTTC
TRBV7-9,14,once,TRBJ1-4,TRBD1,CASSFGQGREKLFF,TGTGCCAGCAGCTTCGGACAGGGGCGGGAAAAACTGTTTTTT
TRBV2,11,few,TRBJ2-7,NA,CASNVGSEQYF,TGTGCCAGCAATGTAGGGTCCGAGCAGTACTTC
TRBV7-9,16,NA,TRBJ2-3,TRBD1,CASSPRQGLSTDTQYF,TGTGCCAGCAGCCCCCGACAGGGGCTTAGCACAGATACGCAGTATTTT
TRBV29-1,15,NA,TRBJ2-7,NA,CSVERGTGSSYEQYF,TGCAGCGTTGAGAGGGGCACAGGTAGCTCCTACGAGCAGTACTTC
TRBV6-4,16,NA,TRBJ2-1,NA,CASSIHARGSYNEQFF,TGTGCCAGCAGTATCCACGCTAGAGGGTCCTACAATGAGCAGTTCTTC
TRBV5-1,15,NA,TRBJ2-7,TRBD2,CASSPTSGVSYEQYF,TGCGCCAGCAGCCCGACTAGCGGGGTCTCCTACGAGCAGTACTTC
TRBV19,14,NA,TRBJ1-2,TRBD1,CASSIVGTDYGYTF,TGTGCCAGTAGTATAGTGGGGACAGACTATGGCTACACCTTC
TRBV5-6,15,NA,TRBJ2-2,NA,CASSLYRGRTGELFF,TGTGCCAGCAGCTTGTATCGGGGGCGCACCGGGGAGCTGTTTTTT
TRBV20-1,11,NA,TRBJ2-5,NA,CSADPGETQYF,TGCAGTGCTGACCCGGGGGAGACCCAGTACTTC
TRBV19,19,NA,TRBJ2-1,TRBD2,CASSIVGTSGGASYNEQFF,TGTGCCAGTAGTATAGTGGGGACTAGCGGGGGGGCCTCCTACAATGAGCAGTTCTTC
TRBV27,16,NA,TRBJ2-3,NA,CASSLARGLLWDTQYF,TGTGCCAGCAGTTTAGCCCGGGGGCTTTTATGGGATACGCAGTATTTT
TRBV30,13,NA,TRBJ2-7,NA,CASPLAGSYEQYF,TGTGCCTCTCCTCTCGCAGGGTCCTACGAGCAGTACTTC
TRBV4-3,16,NA,TRBJ2-7,TRBD2,CASSQGTSGRAYEQYF,TGCGCCAGCAGCCAAGGGACTAGCGGGAGGGCCTACGAGCAGTACTTC
TRBV4-3,14,NA,TRBJ1-2,NA,CASSQDRGGYGYTF,TGCGCCAGCAGCCAGGACAGAGGAGGATATGGCTACACCTTC
TRBV27,14,NA,TRBJ2-7,NA,CASPPGPGYYEQYF,TGTGCCAGCCCACCCGGACCTGGGTACTACGAGCAGTACTTC